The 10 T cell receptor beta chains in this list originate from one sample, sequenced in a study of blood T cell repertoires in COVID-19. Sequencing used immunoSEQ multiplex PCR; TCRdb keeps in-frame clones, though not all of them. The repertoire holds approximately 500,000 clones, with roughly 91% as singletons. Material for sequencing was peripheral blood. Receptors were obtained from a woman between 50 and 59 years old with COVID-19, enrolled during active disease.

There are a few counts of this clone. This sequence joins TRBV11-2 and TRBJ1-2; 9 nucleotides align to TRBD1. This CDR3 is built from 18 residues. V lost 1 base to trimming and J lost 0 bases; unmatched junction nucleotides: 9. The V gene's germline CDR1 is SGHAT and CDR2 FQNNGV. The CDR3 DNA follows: TGTGCCAGCAGCTTAGCTTTTCGGGACAGGGTCTCTAACTATGGCTACACCTTC. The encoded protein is CASSLAFRDRVSNYGYTF.

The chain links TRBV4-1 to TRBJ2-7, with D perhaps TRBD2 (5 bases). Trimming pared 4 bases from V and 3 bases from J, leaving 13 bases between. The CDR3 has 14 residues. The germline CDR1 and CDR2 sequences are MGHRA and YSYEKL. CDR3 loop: CASSPQRTSYEQYF. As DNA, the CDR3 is TGCGCCAGCAGCCCCCAGCGGACCAGCTACGAGCAGTACTTC.

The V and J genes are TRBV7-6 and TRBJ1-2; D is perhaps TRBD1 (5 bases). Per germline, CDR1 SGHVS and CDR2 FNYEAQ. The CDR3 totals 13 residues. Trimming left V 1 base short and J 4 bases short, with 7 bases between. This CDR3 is CASSLGGGYGYTF. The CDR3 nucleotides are TGTGCCAGCAGCTTAGGGGGCGGCTATGGCTACACCTTC.

In DNA, the CDR3 is TGTGCCAGCAGCCTCGTGGGAGGTTTTGCGGGTAATTCACCCCTCCACTTT. This sequence encodes CASSLVGGFAGNSPLHF. The rearrangement uses TRBV7-9 and TRBJ1-6; D remains unclear. The length of the CDR3 is 17 residues. Trimming shortened V by 5 bases and J by 6 bases, and 20 bases separated the two germline ends. Germline CDR1 reads SEHNR; CDR2 reads FQNEAQ (reference sequence).

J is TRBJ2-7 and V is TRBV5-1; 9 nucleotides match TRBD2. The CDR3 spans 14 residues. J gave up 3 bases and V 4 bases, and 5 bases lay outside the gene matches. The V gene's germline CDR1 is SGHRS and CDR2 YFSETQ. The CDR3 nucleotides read TGCGCCAGCAGCCCTAGCGGGGTTCTCTACGAGCAGTACTTC. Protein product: CASSPSGVLYEQYF.

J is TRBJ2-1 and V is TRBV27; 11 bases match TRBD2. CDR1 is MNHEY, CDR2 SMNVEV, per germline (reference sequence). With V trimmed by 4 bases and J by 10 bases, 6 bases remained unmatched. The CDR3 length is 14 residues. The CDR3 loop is CASSSGTSGREQFF. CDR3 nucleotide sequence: TGTGCCAGCAGTTCCGGGACTAGCGGTCGGGAGCAGTTCTTC.

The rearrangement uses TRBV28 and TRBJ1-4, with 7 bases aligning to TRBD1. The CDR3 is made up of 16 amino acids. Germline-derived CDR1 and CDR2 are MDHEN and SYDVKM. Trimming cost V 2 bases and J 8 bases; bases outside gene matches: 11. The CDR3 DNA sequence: TGTGCCAGCAGTTTAAGGGGAAGACAGGGAATGGAAAAACTGTTTTTT. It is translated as CASSLRGRQGMEKLFF. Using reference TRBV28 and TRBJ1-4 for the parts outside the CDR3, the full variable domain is DVKVTQSSRYLVKRTGEKVFLECVQDMDHENMFWYRQDPGLGLRLIYFSYDVKMKEKGDIPEGYSVSREKKERFSLILESASTNQTSMYLCASSLRGRQGMEKLFFGSGTQLSVL.

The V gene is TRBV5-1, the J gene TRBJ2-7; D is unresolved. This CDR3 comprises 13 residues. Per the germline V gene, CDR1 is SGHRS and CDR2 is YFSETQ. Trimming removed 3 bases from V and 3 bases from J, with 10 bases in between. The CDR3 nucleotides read TGCGCCAGCAGCTCCCGGGTCGACTACGAGCAGTACTTC. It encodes CASSSRVDYEQYF.

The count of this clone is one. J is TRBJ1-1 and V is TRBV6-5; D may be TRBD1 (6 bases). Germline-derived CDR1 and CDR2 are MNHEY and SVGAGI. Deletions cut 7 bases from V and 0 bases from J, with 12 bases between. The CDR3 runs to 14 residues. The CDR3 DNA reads TGTGCCAGCACTTTACAGGGCATGAACACTGAAGCTTTCTTT. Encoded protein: CASTLQGMNTEAFF.

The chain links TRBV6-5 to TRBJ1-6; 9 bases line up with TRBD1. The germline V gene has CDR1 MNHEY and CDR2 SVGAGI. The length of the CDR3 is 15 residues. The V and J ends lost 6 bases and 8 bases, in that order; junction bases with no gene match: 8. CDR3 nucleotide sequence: TGTGCCAGCAGCCTTAGGACAGGGGAGGATTCACCCCTCCACTTT. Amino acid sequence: CASSLRTGEDSPLHF.